This T cell receptor (beta chain) was retrieved from a study of blood T cell repertoires in COVID-19. Trimming took off 3 bases at V and 1 base at J, with 7 bases between the two ends. Looked up from germline, CDR1 is MRHNA and CDR2 is SNTAGT. The CDR3 is made up of 14 amino acids. This clone was found once. Method: immunoSEQ multiplex PCR; TCRdb's copy keeps in-frame clones and lacks some. The sample carries 150,000 or so clones, approximately 86% recorded once. The sample comprised peripheral blood. This TCR was recovered from a woman aged 55-70 years with acute or convalescent COVID-19. The genes are TRBV6-4 and TRBJ2-1; D is uncertain. The CDR3, as DNA: TGTGCCAGCAGTGAGGAGTTATCCTACAATGAGCAGTTCTTC. Protein sequence: CASSEELSYNEQFF.